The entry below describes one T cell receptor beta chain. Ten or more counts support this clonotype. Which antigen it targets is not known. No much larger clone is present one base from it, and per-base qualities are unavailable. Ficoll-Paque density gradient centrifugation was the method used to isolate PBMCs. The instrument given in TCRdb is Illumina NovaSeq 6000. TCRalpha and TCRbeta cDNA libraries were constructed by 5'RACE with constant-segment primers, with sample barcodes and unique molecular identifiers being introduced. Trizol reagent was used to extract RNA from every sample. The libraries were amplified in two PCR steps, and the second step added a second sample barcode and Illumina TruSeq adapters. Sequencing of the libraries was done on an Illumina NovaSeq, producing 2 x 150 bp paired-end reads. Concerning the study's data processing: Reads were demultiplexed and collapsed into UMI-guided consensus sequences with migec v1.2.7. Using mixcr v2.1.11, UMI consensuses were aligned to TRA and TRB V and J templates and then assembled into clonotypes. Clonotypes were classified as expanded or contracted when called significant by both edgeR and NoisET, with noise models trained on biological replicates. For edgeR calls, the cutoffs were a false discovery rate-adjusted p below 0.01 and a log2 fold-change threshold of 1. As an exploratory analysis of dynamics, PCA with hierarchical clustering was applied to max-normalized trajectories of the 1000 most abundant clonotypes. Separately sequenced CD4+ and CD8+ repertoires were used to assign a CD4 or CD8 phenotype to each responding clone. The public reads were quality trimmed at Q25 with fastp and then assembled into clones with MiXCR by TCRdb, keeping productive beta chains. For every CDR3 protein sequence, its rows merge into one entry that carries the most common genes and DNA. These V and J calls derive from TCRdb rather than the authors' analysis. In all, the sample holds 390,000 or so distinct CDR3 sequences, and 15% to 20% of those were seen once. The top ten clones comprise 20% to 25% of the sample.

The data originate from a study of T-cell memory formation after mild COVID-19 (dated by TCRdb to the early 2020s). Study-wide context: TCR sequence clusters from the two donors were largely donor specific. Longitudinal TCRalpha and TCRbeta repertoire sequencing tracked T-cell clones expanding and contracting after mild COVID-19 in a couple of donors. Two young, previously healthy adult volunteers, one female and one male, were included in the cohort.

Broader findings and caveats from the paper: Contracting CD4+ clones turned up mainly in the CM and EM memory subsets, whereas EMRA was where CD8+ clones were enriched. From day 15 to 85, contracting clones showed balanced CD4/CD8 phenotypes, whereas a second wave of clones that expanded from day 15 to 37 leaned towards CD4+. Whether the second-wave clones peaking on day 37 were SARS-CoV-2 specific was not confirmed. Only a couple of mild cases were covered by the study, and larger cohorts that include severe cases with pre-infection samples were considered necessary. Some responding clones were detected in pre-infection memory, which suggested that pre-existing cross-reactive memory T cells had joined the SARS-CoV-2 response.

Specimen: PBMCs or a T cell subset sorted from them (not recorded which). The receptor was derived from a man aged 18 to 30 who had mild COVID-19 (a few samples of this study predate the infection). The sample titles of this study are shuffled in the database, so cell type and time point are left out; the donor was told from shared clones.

The DNA reads TGCAGTGCTAGCCATACCGGGGCTAGCAATCAGCCCCAGCATTTT. Translated, it reads CSASHTGASNQPQHF. The V and J segments used are TRBV20-1 and TRBJ1-5, with TRBD1 perhaps the D gene, on 5 matching bases. Via the germline V gene (reference sequence), CDR1 is DFQATT and CDR2 SNEGSKA. The junction shows trimming of 3 bases on V and 0 bases on J, plus 12 bases between the germline ends. The cysteine opens and the phenylalanine closes a CDR3 of 15 amino acids. The CDR3 DNA has 45 bases and is translated from base 1.